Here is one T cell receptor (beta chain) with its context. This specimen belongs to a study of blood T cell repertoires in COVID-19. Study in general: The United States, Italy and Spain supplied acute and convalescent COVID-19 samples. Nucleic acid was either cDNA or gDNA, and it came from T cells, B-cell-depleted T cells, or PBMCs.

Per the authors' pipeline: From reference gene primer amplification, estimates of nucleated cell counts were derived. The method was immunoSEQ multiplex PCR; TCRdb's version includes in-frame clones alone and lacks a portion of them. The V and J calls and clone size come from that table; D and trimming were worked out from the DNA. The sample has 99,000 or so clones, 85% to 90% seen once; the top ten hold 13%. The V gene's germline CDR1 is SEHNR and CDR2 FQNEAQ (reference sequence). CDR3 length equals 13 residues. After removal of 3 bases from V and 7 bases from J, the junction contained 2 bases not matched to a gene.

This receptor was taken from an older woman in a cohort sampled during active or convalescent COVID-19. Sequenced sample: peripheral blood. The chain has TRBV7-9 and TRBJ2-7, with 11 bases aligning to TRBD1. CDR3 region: CASSLGTGGEQYF. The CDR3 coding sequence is TGTGCCAGCAGCTTGGGGACAGGGGGAGAGCAGTACTTC.